Below are 16 T cell receptor beta chains sequenced from a single sample in a study of molecular identifiers for immune sequencing clone quantification. One entry per CDR3 protein, called by TCRdb with MiXCR from the PCR reads. The table includes roughly 630,000 distinct CDR3 sequences, about 25% detected once. The sample was naive CD8+ T cells from blood, with Jurkat cell RNA spiked in. Stated subset: FACS-sorted CD8+CD4-CCR7+CD45RA+ naive T cells. All receptors come from a human donor in good health. Some libraries in this study had Jurkat cell RNA spiked in.

In this sample, this clonotype turned up many times. The genes are TRBV13 and TRBJ2-7; tentative D call: TRBD1 (6 bases). The CDR3 contains 14 residues. The germline CDR1 and CDR2 sequences are PRHDT and FYEKMQ (reference sequence). Trimming shortened V by 7 bases and J by 5 bases, and 18 bases separated the two germline ends. CDR3 DNA sequence: TGTGCCAGCAAATCAGGTCAGGGGTACAACGAGCAGTACTTC. This encodes CASKSGQGYNEQYF.

This clonotype was seen many times. The chain employs TRBV19 and TRBJ2-3; D ambiguous. The ends were cut back, 10 bases at V and 1 base at J, with 9 bases in the middle. CDR3 length: 12 residues. CDR1 is LNHDA, CDR2 SQIVND, per germline (reference sequence). The DNA of the CDR3 is TGTGCCACCGGCTGGGGCACAGATACGCAGTATTTT. Encoded protein: CATGWGTDTQYF.

Many counts were recorded for this clonotype. This rearrangement joins TRBV28 to TRBJ2-5; D tentatively fits TRBD1 or TRBD2 (5 bases each). Trimming pared 6 bases from V and 0 bases from J, leaving 11 bases between. The V gene's germline CDR1 is MDHEN and CDR2 SYDVKM. This CDR3 region has 14 residues. The DNA of the CDR3 is TGTGCCAGCAGGGGGGAGTGGTACCAAGAGACCCAGTACTTC. Translating gives CASRGEWYQETQYF.

Turning to this clonotype: A much larger clone is a single base away; this may be a read error. The chain recombines TRBV10-3 with TRBJ2-7; 7 bases match TRBD1. Germline CDR1 and CDR2: ENHRY and SYGVKD. With 3 bases clipped from V and 3 bases from J, the junction kept 8 bases outside the gene matches. The CDR3 is 15 amino acids. CDR3 residues: CAISDQTGPGYEQYF. DNA for the CDR3: TGTGCCATCAGTGACCAGACAGGGCCTGGCTACGAGCAGTACTTC.

Points on this clonotype: A much bigger clone sits one base away, suggesting this may be a read error. CDR3 nucleotides: TGTGCCAGCAGCTTGTGGGGCGGAGAAAAACTGCTTTTT. Its translation is CASSLWGGEKLLF. The gene calls are TRBV5-4 and TRBJ1-4, with a possible D match to TRBD1 (5 bases). This CDR3 comprises 13 residues. Germline CDR1 SGHNT, CDR2 YYREEE (reference sequence).

This clonotype showed up many times. The genes are TRBV28 and TRBJ1-1, with 7 bases fitting TRBD1. V dropped 3 bases and J dropped 4; count of bases not matched to a gene: 8. This CDR3 region has 15 residues. Germline V CDR1 and CDR2: MDHEN, SYDVKM. In DNA, the CDR3 is TGTGCCAGCAGTTTCAAAACAGGGGACGGCACTGAAGCTTTCTTT. Amino acids: CASSFKTGDGTEAFF.

There are many counts of this clonotype. The DNA for the CDR3 is TGTGCCAGCAGCGTTGGACAGGGCTTCACTGAAGCTTTCTTT. Translated, it gives CASSVGQGFTEAFF. The chain joins TRBV7-9 to TRBJ1-1, with TRBD1 identical over 8 bases. CDR1 is SEHNR, CDR2 FQNEAQ, per germline (reference sequence). CDR3 length: 14 amino acids. With 5 bases clipped from V and 4 bases from J, the junction kept 6 bases outside the gene matches.

This clonotype was counted ten times or more. J is TRBJ2-6 and V is TRBV3-1; 7 bases match TRBD1. V shed 1 base, J shed 3 bases, and the junction held 3 bases outside the gene matches. The CDR3 consists of 16 residues. The germline V gene has CDR1 LGHDT and CDR2 YNNKEL (reference sequence). CDR3 sequence reads: CASSQADRFGANVLTF. The CDR3 DNA reads TGTGCCAGCAGCCAAGCGGACAGGTTTGGGGCCAACGTCCTGACTTTC.

In this sample, this clonotype turned up many times. V is TRBV29-1 and J is TRBJ2-2; 14 nucleotides agree with TRBD2. The CDR3 contains 16 residues. CDR1 SQVTM and CDR2 ANQGSEA come from the germline V gene. V trimming: 7 bases; J trimming: 7 bases; junction bases outside the gene matches: 11. CDR3 DNA sequence: TGCAGCGCCGGAGGACTAGCGGGAGGAGGGCTCGGGGAGCTGTTTTTT. Its translation: CSAGGLAGGGLGELFF.

The rearrangement joins TRBV7-2 to TRBJ2-7; 13 bases are shared with TRBD2. The CDR3 is 20 amino acids. J gave up 2 bases and V 3 bases, and 16 bases lay outside the gene matches. CDR1 SGHTA and CDR2 FQGNSA come from the germline V gene. Written as DNA, the CDR3 is TGTGCCAGCAGCTTGGAGGACAGACCGGGACTAGCGGGGACAACCTACGAGCAGTACTTC. Translated: CASSLEDRPGLAGTTYEQYF.

Concerning this clonotype itself: Possible read error: a much larger clone is one base away. The chain uses TRBV9 and TRBJ1-1; 7 bases match TRBD1. This CDR3 has 11 residues. CDR1 is SGDLS and CDR2 is YYNGEE in the germline V gene. The CDR3 is CASSEGAEASF. The CDR3 DNA reads as TGTGCCAGCAGCGAGGGGGCTGAAGCTTCCTTT.

This clonotype was recorded a few times. This rearrangement joins TRBV4-3 to TRBJ1-6, with unresolved D. The germline CDR1 and CDR2 sequences are LGHNA and YSLEER. V dropped 0 bases and J dropped 0 bases, with 9 bases sitting between them. The CDR3 has 17 residues. CDR3 loop: CASSQDLVSSYNSPLHF. Written as DNA, the CDR3 is TGCGCCAGCAGCCAAGATTTGGTGAGCTCCTATAATTCACCCCTCCACTTT.

This clonotype appeared a few times. The rearrangement joins TRBV7-6 to TRBJ2-2, with a weak D call TRBD2 (5 bases). The V end was cut by 2 bases, the J end by 6 bases, with 13 bases between. CDR1 is SGHVS, CDR2 FNYEAQ, per germline. The CDR3 is 15 amino acids. The CDR3 is CASSLSLGGPGELFF. DNA for the CDR3: TGTGCCAGCAGCTTATCCCTAGGAGGACCCGGGGAGCTGTTTTTT.

The chain joins TRBV20-1 to TRBJ2-3; D might be TRBD2 (6 bases). The CDR3 sequence is 18 residues long. V shed 4 bases and J shed 1 base, with 24 bases lying between them. Per germline, CDR1 DFQATT and CDR2 SNEGSKA (reference sequence). The CDR3 DNA sequence: TGCAGTGCTATGGGGCTCACGGGAGTAGTGTTTCGCACAGATACGCAGTATTTT. Its protein product is CSAMGLTGVVFRTDTQYF.

This clonotype occurred a few times. The chain employs TRBV20-1 and TRBJ1-3, with unresolved D. This CDR3 comprises 15 residues. V lost 0 bases and J lost 2, with 11 bases in between. Germline V CDR1 and CDR2: DFQATT, SNEGSKA (reference sequence). Written as DNA, the CDR3 is TGCAGTGCTAGAGATTGGAGCGGGCCTGGAAACACCATATATTTT. As protein: CSARDWSGPGNTIYF.

This chain connects TRBV27 to TRBJ2-3; D is unresolved. The CDR3 consists of 14 residues. Germline loops: CDR1 MNHEY, CDR2 SMNVEV (reference sequence). With 4 bases removed from V and 5 bases from J, the gap between germline ends came to 13 bases. CDR3 sequence (DNA): TGTGCCAGCAGTTATTCGTTTGACTTAGATACGCAGTATTTT. As protein: CASSYSFDLDTQYF.